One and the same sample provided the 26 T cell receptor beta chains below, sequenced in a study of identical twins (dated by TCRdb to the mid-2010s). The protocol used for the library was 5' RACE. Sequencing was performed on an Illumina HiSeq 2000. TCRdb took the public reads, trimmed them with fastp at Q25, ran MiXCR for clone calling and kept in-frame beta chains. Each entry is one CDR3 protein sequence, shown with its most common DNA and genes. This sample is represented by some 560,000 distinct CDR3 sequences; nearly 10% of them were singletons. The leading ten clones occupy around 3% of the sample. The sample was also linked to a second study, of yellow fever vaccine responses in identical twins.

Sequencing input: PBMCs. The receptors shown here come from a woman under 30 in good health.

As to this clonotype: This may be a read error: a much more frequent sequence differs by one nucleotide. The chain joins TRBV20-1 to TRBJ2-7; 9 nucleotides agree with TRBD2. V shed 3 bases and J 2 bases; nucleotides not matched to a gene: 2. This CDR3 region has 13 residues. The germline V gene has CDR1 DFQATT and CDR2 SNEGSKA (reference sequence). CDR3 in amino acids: CSARASGTYEQYF. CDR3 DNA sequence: TGCAGTGCTAGGGCTAGCGGGACCTACGAGCAGTACTTC.

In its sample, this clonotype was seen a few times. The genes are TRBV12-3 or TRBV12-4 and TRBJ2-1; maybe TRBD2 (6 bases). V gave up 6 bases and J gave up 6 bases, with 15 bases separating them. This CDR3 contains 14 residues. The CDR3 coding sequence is TGTGCCAGCAGCCAGGGACTCCTTGTCAATGAGCAGTTCTTC. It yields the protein CASSQGLLVNEQFF.

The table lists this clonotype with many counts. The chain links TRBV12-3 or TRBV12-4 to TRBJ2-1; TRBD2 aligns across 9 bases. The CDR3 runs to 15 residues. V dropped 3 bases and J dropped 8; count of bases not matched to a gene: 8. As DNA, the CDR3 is TGTGCCAGCAGTTTTGCGGGGGGGCAATTCGATGAGCAGTTCTTC. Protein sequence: CASSFAGGQFDEQFF.

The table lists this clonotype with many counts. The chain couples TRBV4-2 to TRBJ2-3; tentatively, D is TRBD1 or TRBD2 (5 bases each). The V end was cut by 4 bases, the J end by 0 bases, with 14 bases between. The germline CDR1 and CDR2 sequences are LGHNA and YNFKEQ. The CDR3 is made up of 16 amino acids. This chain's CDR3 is CASSRVGERSTDTQYF. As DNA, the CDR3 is TGTGCCAGCAGCCGAGTGGGGGAGCGGAGCACAGATACGCAGTATTTT.

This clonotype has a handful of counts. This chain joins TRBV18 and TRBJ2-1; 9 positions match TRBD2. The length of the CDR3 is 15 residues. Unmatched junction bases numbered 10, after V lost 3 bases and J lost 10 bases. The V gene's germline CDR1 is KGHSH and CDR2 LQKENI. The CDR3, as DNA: TGTGCCAGCTCACCGGGGACTAGCCCCCCCAACGAGCAGTTCTTC. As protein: CASSPGTSPPNEQFF.

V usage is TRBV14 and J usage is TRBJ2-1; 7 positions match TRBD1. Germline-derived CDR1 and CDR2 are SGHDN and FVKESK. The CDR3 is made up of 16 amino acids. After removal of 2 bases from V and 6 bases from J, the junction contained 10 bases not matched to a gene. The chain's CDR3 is CASSQRDSYRFNEQFF. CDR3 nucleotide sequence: TGTGCCAGCAGCCAACGGGACAGTTACCGGTTCAATGAGCAGTTCTTC.

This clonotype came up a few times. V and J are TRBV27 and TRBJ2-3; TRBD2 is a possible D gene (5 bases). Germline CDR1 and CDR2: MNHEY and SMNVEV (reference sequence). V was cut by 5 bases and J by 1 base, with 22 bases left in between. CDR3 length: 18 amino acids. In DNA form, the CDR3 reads TGTGCCAGCAGTCCCCAAGGAGACCCACGGGGTGGCACAGATACGCAGTATTTT. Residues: CASSPQGDPRGGTDTQYF.

CDR3 residues: CSAPVGNTEAFF. In DNA, the CDR3 is TGCAGCGCCCCGGTTGGGAACACTGAAGCTTTCTTT. V gene TRBV29-1 combines with J gene TRBJ1-1; D remains unclear. This CDR3 spans 12 amino acids. V lost 7 bases and J 1 base, leaving 10 bases between the germline ends. Germline values: CDR1 SQVTM, CDR2 ANQGSEA.

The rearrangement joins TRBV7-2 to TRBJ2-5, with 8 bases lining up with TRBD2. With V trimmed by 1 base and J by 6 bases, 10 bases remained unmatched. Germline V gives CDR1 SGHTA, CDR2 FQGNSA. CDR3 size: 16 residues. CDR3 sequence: CASSLGPAGVLQTQYF. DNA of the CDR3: TGTGCCAGCAGCTTAGGTCCAGCGGGGGTTCTTCAGACCCAGTACTTC.

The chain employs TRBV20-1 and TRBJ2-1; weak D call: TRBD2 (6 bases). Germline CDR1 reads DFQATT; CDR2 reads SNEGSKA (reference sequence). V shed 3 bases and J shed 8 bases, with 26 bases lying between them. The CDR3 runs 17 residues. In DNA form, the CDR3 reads TGCAGTGCTAGTCCTCCGAGGGTTAGCGGACCTCTCTATGAGCAGTTCTTC. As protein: CSASPPRVSGPLYEQFF.

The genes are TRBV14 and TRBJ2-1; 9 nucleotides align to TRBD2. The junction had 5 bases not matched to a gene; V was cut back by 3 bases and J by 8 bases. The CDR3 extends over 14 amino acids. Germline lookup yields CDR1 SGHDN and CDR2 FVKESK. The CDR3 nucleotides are TGTGCCAGCAGCCAGGGACTAGCCTTTTATGAGCAGTTCTTC. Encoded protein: CASSQGLAFYEQFF.

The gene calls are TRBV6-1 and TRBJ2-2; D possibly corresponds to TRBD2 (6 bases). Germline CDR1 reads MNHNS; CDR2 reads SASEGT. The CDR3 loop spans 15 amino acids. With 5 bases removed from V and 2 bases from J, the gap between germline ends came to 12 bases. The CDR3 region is CASSRRDLNTGELFF. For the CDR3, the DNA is TGTGCCAGCAGTCGCCGGGACTTAAACACCGGGGAGCTGTTTTTT.

CDR3 region: CASSKRNSPLHF. DNA for the CDR3: TGTGCCAGCAGCAAAAGAAATTCACCCCTCCACTTT. The gene calls are TRBV6-5 and TRBJ1-6; D unresolved. The CDR3 length is 12 residues. The V end lost 6 bases, the J end lost 7 bases, and 7 bases lay between the germline ends. In germline, CDR1 is MNHEY, CDR2 SVGAGI.

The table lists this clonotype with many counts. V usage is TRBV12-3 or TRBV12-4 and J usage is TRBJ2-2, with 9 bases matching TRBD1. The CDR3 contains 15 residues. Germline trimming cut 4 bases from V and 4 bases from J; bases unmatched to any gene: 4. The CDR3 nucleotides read TGTGCCAGCAGTTCCCCGACAGGGGGCACCGGGGAGCTGTTTTTT. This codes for CASSSPTGGTGELFF.

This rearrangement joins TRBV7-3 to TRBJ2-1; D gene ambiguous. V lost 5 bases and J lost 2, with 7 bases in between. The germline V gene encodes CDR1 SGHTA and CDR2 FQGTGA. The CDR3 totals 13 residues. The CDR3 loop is CASSPWAYNEQFF. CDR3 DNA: TGTGCCAGCAGCCCATGGGCCTACAATGAGCAGTTCTTC.

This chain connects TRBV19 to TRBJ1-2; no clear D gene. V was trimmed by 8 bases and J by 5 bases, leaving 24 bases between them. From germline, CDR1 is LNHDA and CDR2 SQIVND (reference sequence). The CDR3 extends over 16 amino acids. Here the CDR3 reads CASANPSGNSPYGYTF. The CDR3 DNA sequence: TGTGCCAGTGCCAACCCATCGGGGAATTCCCCATATGGCTACACCTTC.

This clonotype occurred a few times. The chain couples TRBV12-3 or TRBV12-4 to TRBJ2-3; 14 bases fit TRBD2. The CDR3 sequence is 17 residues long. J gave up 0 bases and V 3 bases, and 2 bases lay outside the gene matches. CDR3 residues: CASSLTSGGVSTDTQYF. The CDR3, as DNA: TGTGCCAGCAGTTTGACTAGCGGGGGGGTTAGCACAGATACGCAGTATTTT.

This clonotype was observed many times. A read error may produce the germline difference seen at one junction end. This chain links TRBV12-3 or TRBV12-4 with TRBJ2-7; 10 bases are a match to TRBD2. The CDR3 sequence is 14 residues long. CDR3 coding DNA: TGTGCCAGCAGTTTTGGGAGCGGGAGGGCGTATCGGAACTTC. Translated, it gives CASSFGSGRAYRNF.

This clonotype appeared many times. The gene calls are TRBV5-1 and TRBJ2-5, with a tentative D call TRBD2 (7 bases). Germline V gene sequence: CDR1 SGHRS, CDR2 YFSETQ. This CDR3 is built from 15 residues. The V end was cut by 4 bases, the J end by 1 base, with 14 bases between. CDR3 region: CASSPGGGAQETQYF. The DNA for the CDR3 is TGCGCCAGCAGCCCTGGGGGGGGGGCCCAAGAGACCCAGTACTTC.

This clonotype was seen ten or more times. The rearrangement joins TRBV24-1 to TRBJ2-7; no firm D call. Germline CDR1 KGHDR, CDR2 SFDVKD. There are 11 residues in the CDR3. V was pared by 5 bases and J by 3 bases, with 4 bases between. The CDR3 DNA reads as TGTGCCACCAGTGGGGGCTACGAGCAGTACTTC. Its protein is CATSGGYEQYF.

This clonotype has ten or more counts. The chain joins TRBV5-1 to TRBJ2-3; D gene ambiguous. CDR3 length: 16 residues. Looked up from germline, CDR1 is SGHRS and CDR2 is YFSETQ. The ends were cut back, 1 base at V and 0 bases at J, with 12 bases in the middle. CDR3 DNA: TGCGCCAGCAGCTTGCGGCCCCCCGATAGCACAGATACGCAGTATTTT. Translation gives CASSLRPPDSTDTQYF.

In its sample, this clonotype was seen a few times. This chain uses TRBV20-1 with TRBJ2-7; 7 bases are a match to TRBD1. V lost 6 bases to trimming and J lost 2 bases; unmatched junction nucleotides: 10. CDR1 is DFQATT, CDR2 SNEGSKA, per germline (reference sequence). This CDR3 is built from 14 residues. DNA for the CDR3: TGCAGTGCCGAGACAGGGAAAATCGCCTACGAGCAGTACTTC. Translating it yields CSAETGKIAYEQYF.

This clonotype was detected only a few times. The CDR3 region is CAISAPGTSSQTQYF. DNA of the CDR3: TGTGCCATCAGTGCCCCCGGGACTAGTTCTCAGACCCAGTACTTC. The chain combines TRBV10-3 with TRBJ2-5, with TRBD2 identical over 8 bases. The germline V gene has CDR1 ENHRY and CDR2 SYGVKD. The V and J ends lost 4 bases and 6 bases, in that order; junction bases with no gene match: 10. The CDR3 consists of 15 residues.

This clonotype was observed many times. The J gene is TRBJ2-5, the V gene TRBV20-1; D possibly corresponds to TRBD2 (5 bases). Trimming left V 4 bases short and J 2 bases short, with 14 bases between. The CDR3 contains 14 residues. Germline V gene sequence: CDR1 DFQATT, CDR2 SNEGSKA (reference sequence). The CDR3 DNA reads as TGCAGTGCTACTCTCCCCAAGCGGCAAGAGACCCAGTACTTC. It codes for CSATLPKRQETQYF.

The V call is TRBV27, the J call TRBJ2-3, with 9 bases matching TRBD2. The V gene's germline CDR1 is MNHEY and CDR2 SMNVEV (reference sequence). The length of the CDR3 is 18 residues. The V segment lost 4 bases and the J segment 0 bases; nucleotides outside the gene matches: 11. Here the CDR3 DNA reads TGTGCCAGCAGTTCCATAGCGGGGGCGCCTTCTAGCACAGATACGCAGTATTTT. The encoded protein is CASSSIAGAPSSTDTQYF.

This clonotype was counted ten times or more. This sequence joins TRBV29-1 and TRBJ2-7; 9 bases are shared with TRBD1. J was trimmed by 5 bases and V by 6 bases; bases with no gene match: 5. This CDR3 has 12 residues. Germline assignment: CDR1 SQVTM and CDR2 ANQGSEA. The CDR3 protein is CSVDRGTDEQYF. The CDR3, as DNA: TGCAGCGTGGACAGGGGAACCGACGAGCAGTACTTC.